A selection of T cell receptor beta chains follows, all from one sample in a study of T cell responses to AZD1222 COVID-19 vaccine. Produced via immunoSEQ multiplex PCR; TCRdb's table is partial and in-frame only. The repertoire holds around 95,000 clones, with 80% to 95% as singletons. The specimen was peripheral blood, collected on day 0 of AZD1222 vaccination. The receptor source for this set is an adult in good health. CDR3s include the opening cysteine and the closing phenylalanine or tryptophan. D genes are given only for firm matches. The size field is filled for only some rows; it gives once, few, many or a size class.

>TRBV7-9|TRBD1|-|TRBJ1-5
TGTGCCAGCAGCTTAGTCGGACAGGGCAATCAGCCCCAGCATTTT
CASSLVGQGNQPQHF
>TRBV28|-|-|TRBJ2-3
TGTGCCAGCAGTCCGGAGCGGGCGACGCAGTATTTT
CASSPERATQYF
>TRBV5-1|-|few|TRBJ1-4
TGCGCCAGCAGCCCAGGAGCAACTAATGAAAAACTGTTTTTT
CASSPGATNEKLFF
>TRBV5-1|-|-|TRBJ2-3
TGCGCCAGCAGCTTGGGCCCCTTCGGAGATACGCAGTATTTT
CASSLGPFGDTQYF
>TRBV27|TRBD2|-|TRBJ2-7
TGTGCCAGCAGTTTATTCCACGCTAGCGGGCCCTCCTACGAGCAGTACTTC
CASSLFHASGPSYEQYF
>TRBV5-1|-|-|TRBJ1-4
TGCGCCAGCAGCTTGAAGGACCCAAGCAGTGAAAAACTGTTTTTT
CASSLKDPSSEKLFF
>TRBV7-9|-|-|TRBJ1-5
TGTGCCAGCAGCTCGACAATGGGAGAACAGGGCAATCAGCCCCAGCATTTT
CASSSTMGEQGNQPQHF
>TRBV4-1|-|-|TRBJ2-1
TGCGCCAGCAGCCGAGAAAACGGGGGCTACAATGAGCAGTTCTTC
CASSRENGGYNEQFF
>TRBV6-1|TRBD1|-|TRBJ1-1
TGTGCCAGCAGTGAGCAGGGGGGCGCCACTGAAGCTTTCTTT
CASSEQGGATEAFF
>TRBV27|TRBD2|-|TRBJ2-1
TGTGCCAGCAGTTCCGGACTAGCGGGACTCCCCTACAATGAGCAGTTCTTC
CASSSGLAGLPYNEQFF
>TRBV7-9|-|-|TRBJ1-3
TGTGCCAGCAGCTTATATACAGAAGGAAACACCATATATTTT
CASSLYTEGNTIYF
>TRBV12-3/TRBV12-4|-|-|TRBJ1-4
TGTGCCAGCAACCGGGCCCTAAATGAAAAACTGTTTTTT
CASNRALNEKLFF
>TRBV19|-|-|TRBJ2-5
TGTGCCAGTAGTATAGGAGGGGGAGAGACCCAGTACTTC
CASSIGGGETQYF
>TRBV28|-|-|TRBJ2-2
TGTGCCAGCAGACCCCTCGGGACCAAGAACACCGGGGAGCTGTTTTTT
CASRPLGTKNTGELFF
>TRBV30|TRBD1|-|TRBJ1-5
TGTGCCTGGAGTCGGACAGGGACGCTGCCCCAGCATTTT
CAWSRTGTLPQHF
>TRBV2|-|-|TRBJ1-1
TGTGCCAGCAGTGACGCCCACAAGTGGAACACTGAAGCTTTCTTT
CASSDAHKWNTEAFF
>TRBV28|-|-|TRBJ2-2
TGTGCCAGCAGTTTATACAGGGCCACCGGGGAGCTGTTTTTT
CASSLYRATGELFF
>TRBV30|TRBD2|-|TRBJ2-1
TGTGCCTGGAGAGATATAAGCGGGAGTAAAAATGAGCAGTTCTTC
CAWRDISGSKNEQFF
>TRBV5-1|-|-|TRBJ2-2
TGCGCCAGCAGCCTCAGGGTCCCCGGGGAGCTGTTTTTT
CASSLRVPGELFF
>TRBV18|TRBD1|once|TRBJ1-6
TGTGCCAGCTCACCACTTGGGACAGGGGGCAGCTCACCCCTCCACTTT
CASSPLGTGGSSPLHF
>TRBV3-1/TRBV3-2|TRBD2|-|TRBJ2-2
TGTGCCAGCAGCCCCTCGACTAGCACCCCCACCGGGGAGCTGTTTTTT
CASSPSTSTPTGELFF
>TRBV9|-|-|TRBJ1-3
TGTGCCAGCAGCGTATCTAGGGGGGGCAGCTCTGGAAACACCATATATTTT
CASSVSRGGSSGNTIYF
>TRBV6-2/TRBV6-3|-|-|TRBJ2-1
TGTGCCAGCAGTCACACCAGAGGCAGCAATACCTACAATGAGCAGTTCTTC
CASSHTRGSNTYNEQFF
>TRBV21-1|-|-|TRBJ2-5
TGTGCCAGCAGCAAAGCGATGGGGCGGGTCCGCCAAGAGACCCAGTACTTC
CASSKAMGRVRQETQYF
>TRBV19|TRBD2|-|TRBJ2-1
TGTGCCAGTAGTATATCTCCGGAACTAGCGGGCAAGCAGTTCTTC
CASSISPELAGKQFF
>TRBV7-9|-|-|TRBJ1-3
TGTGCCAGCAGCCAAGGGGGGGGACCCTTCTCTGGAAACACCATATATTTT
CASSQGGGPFSGNTIYF
>TRBV9|TRBD1|-|TRBJ1-3
TGTGCCAGCAGCGCCAGCCTCAGACAGGGGGACCACTCTAGCTCTGGAAACACCATATATTTT
CASSASLRQGDHSSSGNTIYF
>TRBV27|TRBD1|-|TRBJ1-1
TGTGCCAGCAGTTTATCGATGTCAGGGGGGAGTGAAGCTTTCTTT
CASSLSMSGGSEAFF
>TRBV10-2|TRBD1|-|TRBJ2-7
TGCGCCAGCAGTGAAGGGACAGGGGGAAACGAGCAGTACTTC
CASSEGTGGNEQYF
>TRBV19|TRBD2|-|TRBJ2-3
TGTGCCAGTGGTGGACAACTAGCGGGAAAATATTTT
CASGGQLAGKYF
>TRBV5-6|TRBD1|-|TRBJ2-7
TGTGCCAGCAGCTTCGGGACAGGAAACTACGAGCAGTACTTC
CASSFGTGNYEQYF
>TRBV19|TRBD2|-|TRBJ2-7
TGTGCCAGTAAGAGGACTAGCGGCTACGAGCAGTACTTC
CASKRTSGYEQYF
>TRBV10-3|-|-|TRBJ2-7
TGTGCCATCAGTGACCGAGGGGACGAGCAGTACTTC
CAISDRGDEQYF
>TRBV7-9|-|-|TRBJ1-6
TGTGCCAGCAGCCCTCCAGGGGAGGGATCACCCCTCCACTTT
CASSPPGEGSPLHF
>TRBV2|-|once|TRBJ2-7
TGTGCCAGCAGTGATAAGACTGCAACCTACGAGCAGTACTTC
CASSDKTATYEQYF
>TRBV5-1|TRBD1|-|TRBJ1-1
TGCGCCAGCAGCTTCTTAGGACAGGGGAGGACTGAAGCTTTCTTT
CASSFLGQGRTEAFF
>TRBV28|TRBD1|-|TRBJ1-5
TGTGCCAGCAGTTGGACAGGGGGCAAGAGGAATCAGCCCCAGCATTTT
CASSWTGGKRNQPQHF
>TRBV9|-|-|TRBJ1-1
TGTGCCAGCGGAGACAGTCGGACGAACACTGAAGCTTTCTTT
CASGDSRTNTEAFF
>TRBV15|-|once|TRBJ1-5
TGTGCCACCAGCAGAGATCAAGTCGCGAATAGCAATCAGCCCCAGCATTTT
CATSRDQVANSNQPQHF
>TRBV3-1/TRBV3-2|-|-|TRBJ1-2
TGTGCCAGCAGCCAAGATCACAGGTTCCGGAGGTATGGCTACACCTTC
CASSQDHRFRRYGYTF
>TRBV11-2|-|-|TRBJ2-1
TGTGCCAGCAGCTTAGATAATGAGCAGTTCTTC
CASSLDNEQFF
>TRBV19|TRBD1|-|TRBJ2-3
TGTGCCAGTAGAACGGGGACAGGAGGAACAGATACGCAGTATTTT
CASRTGTGGTDTQYF
>TRBV3-1/TRBV3-2|-|-|TRBJ1-5
TGTGCCAGCAGTCGAGGGGAGGGAATTCGGCAGCCCCAGCATTTT
CASSRGEGIRQPQHF
>TRBV27|-|-|TRBJ2-7
TGTGCCAGCAGTTTAATCTTGGGGGAGAGGATCGAGCAGTACTTC
CASSLILGERIEQYF
>TRBV20-1|-|-|TRBJ1-2
TGCAGTGCATTCTTCGGGGGCTACACCTTC
CSAFFGGYTF
>TRBV11-1|TRBD1|-|TRBJ1-1
TGTGCCAGCAGCAGTGGGACAGACACTGAAGCTTTCTTT
CASSSGTDTEAFF
>TRBV29-1|-|-|TRBJ2-1
TGCAGCGTTGCTCCATTCCGGGTCCAGGATGAGCAGTTCTTC
CSVAPFRVQDEQFF
>TRBV28|-|-|TRBJ1-1
TGTGCCAGCACCGATGGGTGGAGTAACACTGAAGCTTTCTTT
CASTDGWSNTEAFF
>TRBV6-5|-|-|TRBJ2-3
TGTGCCAGCACCCGGGACTTAGTCACAGATACGCAGTATTTT
CASTRDLVTDTQYF
>TRBV4-1|TRBD1|-|TRBJ1-1
TGCGCCAGCAGCCAAGCGACAGGGGACACTGAAGCTTTCTTT
CASSQATGDTEAFF
>TRBV27|TRBD1|-|TRBJ2-2
TGTGCCAGCAGTTCGGGACAGGGGATCGGGGAGCTGTTTTTT
CASSSGQGIGELFF
>TRBV27|-|-|TRBJ1-2
TGTGCCAGCAGCAAACAACAGGGTGGGGGACACTATGGCTACACCTTC
CASSKQQGGGHYGYTF
>TRBV27|TRBD1|-|TRBJ2-7
TGTGCCAGCAGCAGAGGAGACAGGGGGCTCTACGAGCAGTACTTC
CASSRGDRGLYEQYF